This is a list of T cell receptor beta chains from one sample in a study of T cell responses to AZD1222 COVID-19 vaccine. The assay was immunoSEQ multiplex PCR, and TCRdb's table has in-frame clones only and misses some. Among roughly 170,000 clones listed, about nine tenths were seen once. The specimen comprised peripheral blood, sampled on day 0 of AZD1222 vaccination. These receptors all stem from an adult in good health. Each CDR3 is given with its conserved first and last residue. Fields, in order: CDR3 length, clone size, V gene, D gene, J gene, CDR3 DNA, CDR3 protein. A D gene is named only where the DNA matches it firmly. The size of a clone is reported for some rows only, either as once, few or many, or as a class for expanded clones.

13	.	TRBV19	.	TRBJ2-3	TGTGCCAGTAGTAACAGACGGGCAGATACGCAGTATTTT	CASSNRRADTQYF
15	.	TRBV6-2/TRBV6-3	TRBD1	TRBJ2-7	TGTGCCAGCAGTTATCCCGGACAGGGGGCTCGTGAGCAGTACTTC	CASSYPGQGAREQYF
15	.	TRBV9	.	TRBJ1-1	TGTGCCAGCAGCCGGGAGGGGACGGTGAACACTGAAGCTTTCTTT	CASSREGTVNTEAFF
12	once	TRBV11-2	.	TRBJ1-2	TGTGCCAGCAGCCAGGTTATCTATGGCTACACCTTC	CASSQVIYGYTF
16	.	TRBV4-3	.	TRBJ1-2	TGCGCCAGCAGCCAAGTGGGGAACAGGGAAAACTATGGCTACACCTTC	CASSQVGNRENYGYTF
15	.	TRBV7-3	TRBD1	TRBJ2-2	TGTGCCAGCAGCCCGACCGGGACAGGGGTCGGGGAGCTGTTTTTT	CASSPTGTGVGELFF
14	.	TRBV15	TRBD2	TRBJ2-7	TGTGCCACCAGCATTGCGGGGGGCTCCTACGAGCAGTACTTC	CATSIAGGSYEQYF
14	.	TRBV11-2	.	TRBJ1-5	TGTGCCAGCAGCTTAGAAATGGGAAATCAGCCCCAGCATTTT	CASSLEMGNQPQHF
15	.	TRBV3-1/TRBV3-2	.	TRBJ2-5	TGTGCCAGCAGCCAAGATAGGGGAAGTCTCCAGACCCAGTACTTC	CASSQDRGSLQTQYF
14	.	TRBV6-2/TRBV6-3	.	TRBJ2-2	TGTGCCAGCAGTGTTGACAGGAACACCGGGGAGCTGTTTTTT	CASSVDRNTGELFF
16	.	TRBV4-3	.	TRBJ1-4	TGCGCCAGCAGCCAGGTTTTCGGGTTAAAAGAAGAAAAACTGTTTTTT	CASSQVFGLKEEKLFF
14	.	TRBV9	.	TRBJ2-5	TGTGCCAGCAGCCCCTCTCGCGCTCAAGAGACCCAGTACTTC	CASSPSRAQETQYF
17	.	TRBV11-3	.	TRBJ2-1	TGTGCCAGCAGCCCCAACGACAGGTGGAGCTCCTACAATGAGCAGTTCTTC	CASSPNDRWSSYNEQFF
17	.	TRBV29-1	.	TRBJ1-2	TGCAGCGTTGAATGGCTTGAACGGAAGTCGGGGGCGCGGGGCTACACCTTC	CSVEWLERKSGARGYTF
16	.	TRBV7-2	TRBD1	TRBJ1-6	TGTGCCAGCAGCTTATTTGGACAGGGACGAAATTCACCCCTCCACTTT	CASSLFGQGRNSPLHF
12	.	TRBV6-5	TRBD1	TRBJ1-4	TGTGCCAGCAGTTACGACAGGGTGAAACTGTTTTTT	CASSYDRVKLFF
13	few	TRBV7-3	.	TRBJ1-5	TGTGCCAGCAGCCCCGGGTCCAATCAGCCCCAGCATTTT	CASSPGSNQPQHF
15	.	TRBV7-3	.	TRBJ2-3	TGTGCCAGCAGCCCCCGGGCCCTTAGCACAGATACGCAGTATTTT	CASSPRALSTDTQYF
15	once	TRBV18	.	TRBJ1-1	TGTGCCAGCTCAGATGCTGCCGGGTCCAACACTGAAGCTTTCTTT	CASSDAAGSNTEAFF
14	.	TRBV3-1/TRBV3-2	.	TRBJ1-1	TGTGCCAGCAGCCAAGAGGCGCCATGGGGCGAAGCTTTCTTT	CASSQEAPWGEAFF
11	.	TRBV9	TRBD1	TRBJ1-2	TGTGCCAGCAGCTCGGACAGGGGCTACACCTTC	CASSSDRGYTF
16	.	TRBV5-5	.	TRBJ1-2	TGTGCCAGCAGCTTGCGTGTGCGGGTAGAGAACTATGGCTACACCTTC	CASSLRVRVENYGYTF
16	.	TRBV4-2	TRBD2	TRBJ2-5	TGTGCCAGCAGCCAAGGGACTAGCGGGGCTCAAGAGACCCAGTACTTC	CASSQGTSGAQETQYF
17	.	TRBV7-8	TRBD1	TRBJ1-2	TGTGCCAGCAGCTTAGAGTTTGCGGCGGGACAGCAATATGGCTACACCTTC	CASSLEFAAGQQYGYTF
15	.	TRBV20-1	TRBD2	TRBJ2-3	TGCAGTGCTAGTAGGGGTAGCGGGACCACAGATACGCAGTATTTT	CSASRGSGTTDTQYF
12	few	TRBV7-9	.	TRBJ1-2	TGTGCCAGCAGCTTAGGAAACTATGGCTACACCTTC	CASSLGNYGYTF
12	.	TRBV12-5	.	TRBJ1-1	TGTGCTAGTGGACCGAGGATTGGTGAAGCTTTCTTT	CASGPRIGEAFF